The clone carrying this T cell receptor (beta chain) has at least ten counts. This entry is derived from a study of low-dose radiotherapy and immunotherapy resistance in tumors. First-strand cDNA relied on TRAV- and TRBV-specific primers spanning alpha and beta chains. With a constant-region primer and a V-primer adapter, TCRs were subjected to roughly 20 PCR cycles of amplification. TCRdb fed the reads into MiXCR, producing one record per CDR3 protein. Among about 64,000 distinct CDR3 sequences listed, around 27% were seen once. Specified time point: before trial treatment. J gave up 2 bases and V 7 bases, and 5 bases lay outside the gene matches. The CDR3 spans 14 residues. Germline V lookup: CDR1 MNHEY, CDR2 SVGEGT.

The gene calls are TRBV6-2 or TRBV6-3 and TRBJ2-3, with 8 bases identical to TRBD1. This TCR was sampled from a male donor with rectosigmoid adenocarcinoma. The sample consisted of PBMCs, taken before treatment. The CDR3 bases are TGTGCCAGCAAGGGGACAGGATTCACAGATACGCAGTATTTT. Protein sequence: CASKGTGFTDTQYF.